This T cell receptor beta chain was identified in a study of breast tumors, draining lymph nodes, adjacent tissues. TCRdb re-called the multiplex PCR reads with MiXCR, one entry per CDR3 protein. The repertoire holds about 200,000 distinct CDR3 sequences, with 25% to 40% as singletons. Study outcomes and limitations: Data only fit, rather than demonstrated, lymph node origin of most tumor T cells. Compared with lymph nodes, tumors were less diverse; compared with nontumor tissue, more.

Axillary draining lymph nodes of breast cancer patients supplied the node samples. This CDR3 comprises 18 residues. V lost 4 bases, J lost 6 bases, and 27 bases lay in between. The germline gives CDR1 SGHAT, CDR2 FQDESV (reference sequence). This clonotype showed up many times. Its antigen is not known. This rearrangement joins TRBV11-1 to TRBJ1-2; D ambiguous. This receptor was obtained from a female donor with breast cancer. Some clones in this sample may be carry-over from other donors' samples. The material sequenced was axillary lymph node tissue. CDR3 protein: CASSSQPPPKKPSDGYTF. As DNA, the CDR3 is TGTGCCAGCAGCTCCCAACCCCCACCGAAGAAACCGTCGGATGGCTACACCTTC.